The rows below give T cell receptor beta chains drawn from one sample of a study of T cell responses to AZD1222 COVID-19 vaccine. TCRdb's copy holds only in-frame clones and misses some; the assay was immunoSEQ multiplex PCR. The sample gives about 110,000 clones, roughly 87% of which show up once; approximately 4% is in the top ten. Sequencing used peripheral blood, obtained on day 0 of AZD1222 vaccination. Receptor source: an adult in good health. The CDR3 runs from the conserved cysteine through the conserved F or W. The D gene is left open where the match is weak. Rows may omit the clone size; those that give it use once, few, many or a size class.

D gene,V gene,J gene,clone size,CDR3 protein,CDR3 DNA
TRBD1,TRBV5-1,TRBJ1-1,.,CASSLAGQGGTEAFF,TGCGCCAGCAGCTTGGCGGGACAGGGTGGTACTGAAGCTTTCTTT
.,TRBV14,TRBJ2-1,few,CASSVTDNEQFF,TGTGCCAGCAGCGTAACAGACAATGAGCAGTTCTTC
.,TRBV4-3,TRBJ1-2,.,CASSQRPKGPELHDYGYTF,TGCGCCAGCAGCCAACGACCTAAGGGACCCGAATTACATGACTATGGCTACACCTTC
TRBD1,TRBV7-2,TRBJ2-2,.,CASSSGGTGELFF,TGTGCCAGCAGCTCAGGGGGCACCGGGGAGCTGTTTTTT
TRBD1,TRBV29-1,TRBJ1-1,.,CSVVLSDRGPEAFF,TGCAGCGTTGTTCTGTCGGACAGGGGTCCTGAAGCTTTCTTT
.,TRBV6-4,TRBJ1-2,.,CASSDYPLRGPYGYTF,TGTGCCAGCAGTGACTACCCTTTACGGGGGCCCTATGGCTACACCTTC
TRBD1,TRBV6-5,TRBJ1-3,.,CASSYGTGGNTIYF,TGTGCCAGCAGTTACGGGACAGGGGGAAACACCATATATTTT
.,TRBV5-1,TRBJ1-2,.,CASSLAPANYGYTF,TGCGCCAGCAGCTTGGCCCCGGCTAACTATGGCTACACCTTC
.,TRBV11-1,TRBJ2-7,.,CASSPPSLPYEQYF,TGTGCCAGCAGCCCCCCCAGCCTTCCTTACGAGCAGTACTTC
TRBD1,TRBV5-5,TRBJ1-6,.,CASSLPGQNSPLHF,TGTGCCAGCAGCTTACCGGGACAGAATTCACCCCTCCACTTT
.,TRBV5-8,TRBJ2-4,.,CASTVDPGARAKNIQYF,TGTGCCAGCACCGTGGACCCCGGGGCTAGGGCCAAAAACATTCAGTACTTC
TRBD1,TRBV6-2/TRBV6-3,TRBJ1-1,few,CASSQGWQGVEAFF,TGTGCCAGCAGCCAGGGTTGGCAGGGGGTTGAAGCTTTCTTT
.,TRBV29-1,TRBJ1-1,.,CSVGTGMNTEAFF,TGCAGCGTGGGGACGGGAATGAACACTGAAGCTTTCTTT
.,TRBV5-1,TRBJ1-6,.,CASSLVGPRLNNSPLHF,TGCGCCAGCAGCTTGGTGGGGCCAAGGCTTAATAATTCACCCCTCCACTTT
TRBD1,TRBV10-3,TRBJ1-5,once,CATTGTDSNQPQHF,TGTGCCACAACGGGGACAGATAGCAATCAGCCCCAGCATTTT
.,TRBV19,TRBJ1-1,once,CASSEQGAGTEAFF,TGTGCCAGTAGTGAACAGGGTGCAGGCACTGAAGCTTTCTTT
TRBD1,TRBV29-1,TRBJ1-1,once,CSVARDRIGTEAFF,TGCAGCGTTGCCCGGGACAGGATAGGGACTGAAGCTTTCTTT
TRBD1,TRBV5-8,TRBJ1-5,.,CASSSDRGPTSKNQPQHF,TGTGCCAGCAGCTCCGACAGGGGACCCACCTCAAAAAATCAGCCCCAGCATTTT
.,TRBV6-5,TRBJ2-7,few,CASSYVGGEQYF,TGTGCCAGCAGTTATGTCGGCGGCGAGCAGTACTTC
.,TRBV30,TRBJ1-2,.,CAWTFRGGTNYGYTF,TGTGCCTGGACCTTTCGGGGCGGAACTAACTATGGCTACACCTTC
TRBD2,TRBV19,TRBJ2-5,few,CASSIDGGGVQTQYF,TGTGCCAGTAGTATAGATGGCGGGGGAGTACAGACCCAGTACTTC
TRBD2,TRBV6-5,TRBJ2-5,.,CASSYTGSSGGETQYF,TGTGCCAGCAGTTACACGGGTTCTAGCGGGGGGGAGACCCAGTACTTC
TRBD2,TRBV20-1,TRBJ2-1,.,CSASGRASYNEQFF,TGCAGTGCTAGTGGGAGGGCCTCCTACAATGAGCAGTTCTTC
.,TRBV27,TRBJ2-2,.,CASSWGDSHTGELFF,TGTGCCAGCAGTTGGGGGGACTCCCACACCGGGGAGCTGTTTTTT
TRBD1,TRBV28,TRBJ2-7,.,CASSPNRGQDEQYF,TGTGCCAGCAGCCCAAACAGGGGGCAGGACGAGCAGTACTTC
.,TRBV30,TRBJ2-1,.,CAWSVGLYNEQFF,TGTGCCTGGAGTGTTGGCCTCTACAATGAGCAGTTCTTC
.,TRBV6-2/TRBV6-3,TRBJ2-1,.,CASSYPSLASLSYNEQFF,TGTGCCAGCAGTTACCCCTCCCTAGCGTCCCTCTCCTACAATGAGCAGTTCTTC
.,TRBV7-2,TRBJ1-3,.,CASSFYQSSGNTIYF,TGTGCCAGCAGCTTTTACCAGAGCTCTGGAAACACCATATATTTT
TRBD1,TRBV4-1,TRBJ2-1,.,CASSQARDRLSYNEQFF,TGCGCCAGCAGCCAAGCCAGGGACAGACTTTCTTACAATGAGCAGTTCTTC
TRBD1,TRBV30,TRBJ1-4,.,CAWSVLRIRDRGLRMNEKLFF,TGTGCCTGGAGTGTACTGCGGATCCGGGACAGGGGGCTTAGGATGAATGAAAAACTGTTTTTT
TRBD2,TRBV7-8,TRBJ2-5,.,CASSSSRRGLAGGETQYF,TGTGCCAGCAGCTCTTCTAGGAGGGGCCTAGCGGGGGGAGAGACCCAGTACTTC
.,TRBV11-2,TRBJ1-2,.,CASSRTDIYGYTF,TGTGCCAGCAGCCGGACAGACATCTATGGCTACACCTTC
.,TRBV18,TRBJ1-5,.,CASSPPGLSVGNQPQHF,TGTGCCAGCTCACCCCCGGGACTCTCGGTAGGAAATCAGCCCCAGCATTTT
.,TRBV3-1/TRBV3-2,TRBJ1-1,.,CASSQGVLSAEAFF,TGTGCCAGCAGCCAAGGGGTCCTGTCGGCTGAAGCTTTCTTT
TRBD1,TRBV11-2,TRBJ1-2,.,CASSSTGVRGYTF,TGTGCCAGCAGCTCGACAGGGGTCAGGGGCTACACCTTC
.,TRBV6-5,TRBJ1-5,.,CASSPTYRSNQPQHF,TGTGCCAGCAGTCCTACATACAGATCCAATCAGCCCCAGCATTTT
.,TRBV6-4,TRBJ2-6,.,CASSEGGAAGANVLTF,TGTGCCAGCAGTGAAGGGGGGGCCGCTGGGGCCAACGTCCTGACTTTC
.,TRBV5-4,TRBJ2-3,.,CASSFPGRGSTDTQYF,TGTGCCAGCAGCTTCCCTGGGCGGGGCAGCACAGATACGCAGTATTTT
.,TRBV7-3,TRBJ1-2,.,CASSLGAHYGYTF,TGTGCCAGCAGCTTGGGTGCGCACTATGGCTACACCTTC
.,TRBV7-2,TRBJ1-3,.,CASSLGGAAGNTIYF,TGTGCCAGCAGCTTAGGGGGCGCAGCTGGAAACACCATATATTTT
TRBD2,TRBV27,TRBJ2-1,.,CASSRLAELNEQFF,TGTGCCAGCAGTAGGCTAGCGGAACTCAATGAGCAGTTCTTC
.,TRBV4-3,TRBJ1-5,once,CASSQYSVRDSNQPQHF,TGCGCCAGCAGCCAATACTCCGTGCGGGATAGCAATCAGCCCCAGCATTTT
TRBD1,TRBV29-1,TRBJ2-5,.,CSVLTGTGIETQYF,TGCAGCGTACTCACCGGGACAGGGATAGAGACCCAGTACTTC
TRBD1,TRBV20-1,TRBJ1-4,.,CSASPRGRGEKLFF,TGCAGTGCTAGTCCCAGGGGGCGCGGGGAAAAACTGTTTTTT
TRBD2,TRBV11-1,TRBJ2-1,.,CASSQGTGLAGQEQFF,TGTGCCAGCAGCCAAGGAACTGGACTAGCGGGACAGGAGCAGTTCTTC
TRBD1,TRBV5-4,TRBJ1-1,few,CASSNRDRGFMNTEAFF,TGTGCCAGCAGCAACCGGGACAGGGGCTTCATGAACACTGAAGCTTTCTTT